The 11 T cell receptor beta chains presented below share a single source sample, sequenced in a study of shared clonotypes between healthy human individuals. Terminally differentiated effector memory CD45RA+ cells were left out of the naive CD8 fraction, which was CD45RO-negative and positively selected for CCR7. Repertoires were generated with immunoSEQ multiplex PCR, while TCRdb's copy carries only in-frame clones and drops some. The repertoire has more than 2 million clones, approximately 92% of them found once; the top ten carry about 1.7%. Sequencing used naive CD8+ T cells from PBMCs. These receptors all come from a man between 18 and 29 years old in good health. Some clones in this sample may be carry-over from other donors' samples.

This clone was observed a single time. J is TRBJ2-1 and V is TRBV9; 7 nucleotides line up with TRBD2. The trim removed 4 bases at V and 2 bases at J, leaving 6 bases unmatched. Germline V lookup: CDR1 SGDLS, CDR2 YYNGEE. This CDR3 is built from 15 residues. The CDR3: CASSSLGRAYNEQFF. For the CDR3, the DNA is TGTGCCAGCAGCTCCCTAGGGAGGGCCTACAATGAGCAGTTCTTC.

V gene TRBV14 combines with J gene TRBJ2-1, with TRBD1 as a possible D gene (6 bases). The CDR3 is 16 residues long. Per germline, CDR1 SGHDN and CDR2 FVKESK. With 4 bases removed from V and 7 bases from J, the gap between germline ends came to 20 bases. This CDR3 reads CASSPWTVSWQNEQFF. The DNA of the CDR3 is TGTGCCAGCAGCCCTTGGACAGTAAGTTGGCAGAATGAGCAGTTCTTC. The full variable domain, in which reference TRBV14 and TRBJ2-1 provide the parts outside the CDR3, is EAGVTQFPSHSVIEKGQTVTLRCDPISGHDNLYWYRRVMGKEIKFLLHFVKESKQDESGMPNNRFLAERTGGTYSTLKVQPAELEDSGVYFCASSPWTVSWQNEQFFGPGTRLTVL.

In its sample, this clone was seen a few times. This same CDR3 is encoded by further DNA sequences in the sample. V is TRBV5-1 and J is TRBJ2-7; 11 nucleotides align to TRBD1. Germline assignment: CDR1 SGHRS and CDR2 YFSETQ. Unmatched junction bases numbered 2, after V lost 4 bases and J lost 2 bases. This CDR3 is built from 14 residues. Here the CDR3 DNA reads TGCGCCAGCAGCGGGGGACAGGGGGCCTACGAGCAGTACTTC. Translating it yields CASSGGQGAYEQYF.

The rearrangement joins TRBV7-9 to TRBJ2-5; perhaps TRBD1 as D (5 bases). Between the trimmed V and J ends, which lost 5 bases and 5 bases, there was a span of 18 bases. The CDR3 runs to 15 residues. Germline V gives CDR1 SEHNR, CDR2 FQNEAQ (reference sequence). CDR3 protein: CASSRRQGLNETQYF. Written as DNA, the CDR3 is TGTGCCAGCAGCCGCCGCCAGGGATTGAATGAGACCCAGTACTTC.

This clone has just one count. This CDR3 is also generated by other DNA sequences in the sample. V gene TRBV28 combines with J gene TRBJ1-1, with D uncertain. V lost 8 bases, J lost 2 bases, and 12 bases lay in between. This CDR3 comprises 13 residues. The germline CDR1 and CDR2 sequences are MDHEN and SYDVKM. In nucleotides, the CDR3 is TGTGCCAGCTTACCTAGAGAAAACACTGAAGCTTTCTTT. Encoded protein: CASLPRENTEAFF.

This sequence joins TRBV13 and TRBJ2-7; TRBD1 aligns across 9 bases. Trimming cost V 5 bases and J 5 bases; bases outside gene matches: 7. The germline gives CDR1 PRHDT, CDR2 FYEKMQ (reference sequence). This CDR3 has 14 residues. CDR3 loop: CASSPRDRAHEQYF. The CDR3 bases are TGTGCCAGCAGCCCACGGGACAGGGCCCACGAGCAGTACTTC.

As to this clone: Other nucleotide sequences in the sample specify the same CDR3. The chain combines TRBV11-2 with TRBJ2-7; D is perhaps TRBD2 (6 bases). This CDR3 contains 15 residues. Germline assignment: CDR1 SGHAT and CDR2 FQNNGV. V lost 1 base, J lost 0 bases, and 10 bases lay in between. CDR3 nucleotide sequence: TGTGCCAGCAGCTTAGGGGCCGGGAGCTCCTACGAGCAGTACTTC. Its translation: CASSLGAGSSYEQYF.

V gene TRBV9 combines with J gene TRBJ1-1, with D perhaps TRBD1 (6 bases). Per the germline V gene, CDR1 is SGDLS and CDR2 is YYNGEE. The CDR3 contains 17 residues. Trimming cost V 4 bases and J 2 bases, with 21 bases left between them. CDR3: CASSKGQYPTVNTEAFF. The CDR3 DNA reads TGTGCCAGCAGCAAAGGACAGTACCCGACCGTCAACACTGAAGCTTTCTTT. The full variable domain, in which reference TRBV9 and TRBJ1-1 provide the parts outside the CDR3, is DSGVTQTPKHLITATGQRVTLRCSPRSGDLSVYWYQQSLDQGLQFLIQYYNGEERAKGNILERFSAQQFPDLHSELNLSSLELGDSALYFCASSKGQYPTVNTEAFFGQGTRLTVV.

The J gene is TRBJ2-1, the V gene TRBV6-1; 7 bases fit TRBD2. Germline CDR1 MNHNS, CDR2 SASEGT. The CDR3 has 15 residues. V trimming: 6 bases; J trimming: 4 bases; junction bases outside the gene matches: 9. The CDR3 nucleotides are TGTGCCAGCAGAAACCTTTATAGCGGGTACAATGAGCAGTTCTTC. Translation gives CASRNLYSGYNEQFF.

In regard to this clone: The sample carries other DNA sequences with the same CDR3. The rearrangement joins TRBV19 to TRBJ1-1, with D unclear. This CDR3 contains 13 residues. V lost 4 bases, J lost 2 bases, and 8 bases lay in between. Germline CDR1 LNHDA, CDR2 SQIVND (reference sequence). This CDR3 reads CASSTGPNTEAFF. DNA of the CDR3: TGTGCCAGTAGTACCGGACCAAACACTGAAGCTTTCTTT.

The CDR3 protein is CASSFPGLDGISAGEQFF. Here the CDR3 DNA reads TGTGCCAGCAGCTTTCCGGGACTAGATGGGATTTCTGCAGGTGAGCAGTTCTTC. This sequence joins TRBV7-9 and TRBJ2-1; 8 positions match TRBD2. The V and J ends lost 3 bases and 9 bases, in that order; junction bases with no gene match: 19. The CDR3 totals 18 residues. Germline V gene data show CDR1 as SEHNR and CDR2 as FQNEAQ (reference sequence).